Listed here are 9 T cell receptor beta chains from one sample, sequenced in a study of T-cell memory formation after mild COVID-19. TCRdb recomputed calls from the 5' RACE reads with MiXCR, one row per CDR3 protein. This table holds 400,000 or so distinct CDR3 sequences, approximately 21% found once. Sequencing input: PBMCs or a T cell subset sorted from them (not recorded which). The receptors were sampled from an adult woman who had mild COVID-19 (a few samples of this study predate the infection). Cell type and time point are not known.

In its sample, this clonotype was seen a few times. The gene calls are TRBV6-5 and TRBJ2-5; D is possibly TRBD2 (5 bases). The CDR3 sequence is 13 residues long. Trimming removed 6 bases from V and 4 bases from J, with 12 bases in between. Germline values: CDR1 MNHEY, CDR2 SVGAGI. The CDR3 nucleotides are TGTGCCAGCAGGGTCGGGGTCCGAGAGACCCAGTACTTC. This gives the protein CASRVGVRETQYF.

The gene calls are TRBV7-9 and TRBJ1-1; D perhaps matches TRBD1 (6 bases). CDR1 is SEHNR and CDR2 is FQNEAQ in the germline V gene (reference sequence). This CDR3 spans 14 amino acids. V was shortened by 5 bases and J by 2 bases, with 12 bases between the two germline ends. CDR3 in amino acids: CASSRGPYNTEAFF. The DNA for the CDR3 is TGTGCCAGCAGCCGGGGGCCGTACAACACTGAAGCTTTCTTT.

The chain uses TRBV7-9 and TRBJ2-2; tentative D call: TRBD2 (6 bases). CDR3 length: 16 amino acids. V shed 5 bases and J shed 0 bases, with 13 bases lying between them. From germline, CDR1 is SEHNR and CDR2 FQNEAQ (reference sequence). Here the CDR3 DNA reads TGTGCCAGCAGCCGACTAGGGCGGACGAACACCGGGGAGCTGTTTTTT. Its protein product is CASSRLGRTNTGELFF.

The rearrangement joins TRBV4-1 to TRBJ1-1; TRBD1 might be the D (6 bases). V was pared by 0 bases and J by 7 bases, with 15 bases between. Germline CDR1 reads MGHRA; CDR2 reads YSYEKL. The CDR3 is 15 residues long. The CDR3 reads CASSQDTAGAGEAFF. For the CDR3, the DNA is TGCGCCAGCAGCCAAGATACGGCGGGGGCAGGTGAAGCTTTCTTT.

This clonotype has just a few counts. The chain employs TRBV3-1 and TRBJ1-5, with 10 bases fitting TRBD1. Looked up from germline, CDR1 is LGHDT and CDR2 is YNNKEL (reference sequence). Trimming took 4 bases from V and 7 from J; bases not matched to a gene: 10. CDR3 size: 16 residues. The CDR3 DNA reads TGTGCCAGCAGCCCGGAGGACAGGGGGGCTGACCAGCCCCAGCATTTT. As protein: CASSPEDRGADQPQHF.

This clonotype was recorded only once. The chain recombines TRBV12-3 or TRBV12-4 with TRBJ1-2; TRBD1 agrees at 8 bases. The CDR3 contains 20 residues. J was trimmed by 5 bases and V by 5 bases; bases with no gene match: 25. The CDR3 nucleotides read TGTGCCAGCAGTCCCTTTCAAGGCGAGAGAGCAGGGGGCGGTATTTATGGCTACACCTTC. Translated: CASSPFQGERAGGGIYGYTF.

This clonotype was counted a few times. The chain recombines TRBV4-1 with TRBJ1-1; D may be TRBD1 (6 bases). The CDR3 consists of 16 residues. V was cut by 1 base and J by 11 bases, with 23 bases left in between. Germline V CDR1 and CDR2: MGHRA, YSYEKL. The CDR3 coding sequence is TGCGCCAGCAGCCAAGTTGGGGTTTCAGGGACATTTGGTGCTTTCTTT. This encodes CASSQVGVSGTFGAFF.

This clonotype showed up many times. The CDR3 is CASSPRLAGGGEQFF. The CDR3 bases are TGCGCCAGCAGCCCTCGACTAGCGGGGGGCGGTGAGCAGTTCTTC. This chain connects TRBV4-1 to TRBJ2-1, with 13 bases aligning to TRBD2. Germline CDR1 MGHRA, CDR2 YSYEKL. This CDR3 is 15 amino acids long. J lost 9 bases, V lost 4 bases, and 6 bases had no gene match.

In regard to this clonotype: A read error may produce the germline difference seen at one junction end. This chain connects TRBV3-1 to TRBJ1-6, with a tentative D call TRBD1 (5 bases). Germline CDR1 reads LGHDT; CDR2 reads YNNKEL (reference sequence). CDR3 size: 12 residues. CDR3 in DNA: TGTGCCAGCAGCTTCACGCAGCGGGACCTAAACTTT. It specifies CASSFTQRDLNF.